This T cell receptor beta chain was captured in a study of cytotoxic CD8 clonotypes in ibrutinib-treated CLL. Measured with immunoSEQ multiplex PCR; TCRdb has only the in-frame clones, and not every one. This table holds about 130,000 clones, 75% to 85% found once. Remarks on this clone: Antigen unknown.

General study results and limits: Sustained-remission patients were sampled at one set of times and progressing patients at different ones. Ibrutinib response saw clonality rise, and progression saw it return toward baseline. Under treatment, the uncommon public clonotypes either contracted or remained stable.

The ends were cut back, 6 bases at V and 3 bases at J, with 16 bases in the middle. This CDR3 is 15 amino acids long. Germline-derived CDR1 and CDR2 are LNHDA and SQIVND (reference sequence). The TCR was taken from a human donor with chronic lymphocytic leukemia. The V call is TRBV19, the J call TRBJ2-3, with TRBD2 as a possible D gene (5 bases). The specimen was PBMCs, collected after 12 months of ibrutinib treatment. The CDR3 sequence is CASRSPGKGTDTQYF. The CDR3 DNA sequence: TGTGCCAGTAGATCACCCGGGAAAGGGACAGATACGCAGTATTTT.